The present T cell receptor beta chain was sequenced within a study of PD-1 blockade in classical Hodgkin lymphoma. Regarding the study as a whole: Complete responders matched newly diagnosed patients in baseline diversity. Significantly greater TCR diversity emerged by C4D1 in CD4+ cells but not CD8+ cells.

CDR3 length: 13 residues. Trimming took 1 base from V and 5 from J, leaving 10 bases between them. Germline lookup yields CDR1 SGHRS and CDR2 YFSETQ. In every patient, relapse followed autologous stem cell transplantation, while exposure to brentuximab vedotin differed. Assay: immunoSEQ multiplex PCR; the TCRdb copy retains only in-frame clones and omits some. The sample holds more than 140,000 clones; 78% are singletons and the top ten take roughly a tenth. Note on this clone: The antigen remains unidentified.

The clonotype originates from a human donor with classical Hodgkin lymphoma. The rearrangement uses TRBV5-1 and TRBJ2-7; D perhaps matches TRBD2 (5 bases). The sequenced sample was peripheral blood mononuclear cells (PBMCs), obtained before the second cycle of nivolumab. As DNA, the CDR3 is TGCGCCAGCAGCTTGAGACGAGGGAACGAGCAGTACTTC. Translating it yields CASSLRRGNEQYF.